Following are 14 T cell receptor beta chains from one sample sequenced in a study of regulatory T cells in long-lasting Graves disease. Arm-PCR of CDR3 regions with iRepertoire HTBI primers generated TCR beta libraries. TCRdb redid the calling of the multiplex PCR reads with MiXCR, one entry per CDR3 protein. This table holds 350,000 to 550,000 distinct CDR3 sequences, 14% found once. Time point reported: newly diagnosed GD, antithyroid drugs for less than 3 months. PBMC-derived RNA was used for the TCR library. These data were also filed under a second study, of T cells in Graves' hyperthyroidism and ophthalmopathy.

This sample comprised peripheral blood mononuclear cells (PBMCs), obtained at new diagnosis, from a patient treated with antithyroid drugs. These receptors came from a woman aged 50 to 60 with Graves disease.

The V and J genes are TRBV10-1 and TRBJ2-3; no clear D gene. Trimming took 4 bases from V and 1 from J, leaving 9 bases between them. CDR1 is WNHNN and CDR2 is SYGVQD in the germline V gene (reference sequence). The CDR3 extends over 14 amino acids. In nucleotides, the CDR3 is TGCGCCAGCAGTGGATTTGGCCGCACAGATACGCAGTATTTT. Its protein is CASSGFGRTDTQYF.

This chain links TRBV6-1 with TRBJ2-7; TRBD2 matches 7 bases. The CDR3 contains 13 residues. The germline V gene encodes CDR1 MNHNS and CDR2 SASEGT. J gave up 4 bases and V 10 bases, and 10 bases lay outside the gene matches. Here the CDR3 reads CATTSVGGYEQYF. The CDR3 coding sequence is TGTGCCACCACCTCAGTCGGGGGGTACGAGCAGTACTTC.

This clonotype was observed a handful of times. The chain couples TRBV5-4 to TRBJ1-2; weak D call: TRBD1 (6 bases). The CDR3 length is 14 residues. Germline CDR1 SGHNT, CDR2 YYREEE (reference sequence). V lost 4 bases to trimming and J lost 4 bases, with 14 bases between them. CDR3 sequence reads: CASSPKDSGYGYTF. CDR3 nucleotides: TGTGCCAGCAGCCCCAAGGACAGTGGCTATGGCTACACCTTC. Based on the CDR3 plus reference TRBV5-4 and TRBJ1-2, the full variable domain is ETGVTQSPTHLIKTRGQQVTLRCSSQSGHNTVSWYQQALGQGPQFIFQYYREEENGRGNFPPRFSGLQFPNYSSELNVNALELDDSALYLCASSPKDSGYGYTFGSGTRLTVV.

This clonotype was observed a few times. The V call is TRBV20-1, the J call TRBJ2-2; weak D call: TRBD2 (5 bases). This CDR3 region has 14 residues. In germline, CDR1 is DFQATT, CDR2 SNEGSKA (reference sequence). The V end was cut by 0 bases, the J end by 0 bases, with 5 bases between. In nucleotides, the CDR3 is TGCAGTGCTAGAGAGACTACGAACACCGGGGAGCTGTTTTTT. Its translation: CSARETTNTGELFF.

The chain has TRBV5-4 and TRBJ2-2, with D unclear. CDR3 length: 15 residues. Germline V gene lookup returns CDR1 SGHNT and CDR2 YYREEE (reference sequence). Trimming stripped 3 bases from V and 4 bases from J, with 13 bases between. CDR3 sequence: CASSSPVLGTGELFF. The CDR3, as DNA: TGTGCCAGCAGCTCTCCGGTTTTGGGCACCGGGGAGCTGTTTTTT. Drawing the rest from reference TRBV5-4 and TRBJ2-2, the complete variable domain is ETGVTQSPTHLIKTRGQQVTLRCSSQSGHNTVSWYQQALGQGPQFIFQYYREEENGRGNFPPRFSGLQFPNYSSELNVNALELDDSALYLCASSSPVLGTGELFFGEGSRLTVL.

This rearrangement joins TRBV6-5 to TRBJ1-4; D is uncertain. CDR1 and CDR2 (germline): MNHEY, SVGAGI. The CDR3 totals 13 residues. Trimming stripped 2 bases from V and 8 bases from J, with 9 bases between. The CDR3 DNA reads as TGTGCCAGCAGTTACGGGCCGGAGGAAAAACTGTTTTTT. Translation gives CASSYGPEEKLFF.

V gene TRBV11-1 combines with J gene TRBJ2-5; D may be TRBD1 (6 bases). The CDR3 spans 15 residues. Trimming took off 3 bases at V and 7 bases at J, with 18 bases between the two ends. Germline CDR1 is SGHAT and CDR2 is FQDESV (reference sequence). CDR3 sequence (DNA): TGTGCCAGCAGCTTTGGGCAGGGGATGAAAGGGACCCAGTACTTC. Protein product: CASSFGQGMKGTQYF. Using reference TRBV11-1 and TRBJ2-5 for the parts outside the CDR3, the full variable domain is EAEVAQSPRYKITEKSQAVAFWCDPISGHATLYWYRQILGQGPELLVQFQDESVVDDSQLPKDRFSAERLKGVDSTLKIQPAELGDSAMYLCASSFGQGMKGTQYFGPGTRLLVL.

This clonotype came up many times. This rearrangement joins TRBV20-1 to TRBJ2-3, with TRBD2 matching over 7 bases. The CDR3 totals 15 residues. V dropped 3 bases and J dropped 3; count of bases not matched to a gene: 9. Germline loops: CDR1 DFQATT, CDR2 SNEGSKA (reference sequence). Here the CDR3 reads CSARPGLVGTDTQYF. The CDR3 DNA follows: TGCAGTGCTAGGCCCGGACTAGTGGGAACAGATACGCAGTATTTT.

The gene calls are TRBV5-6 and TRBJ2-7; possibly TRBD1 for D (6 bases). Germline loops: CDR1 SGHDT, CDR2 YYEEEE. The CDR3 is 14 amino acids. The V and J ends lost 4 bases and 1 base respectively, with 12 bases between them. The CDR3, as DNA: TGTGCCAGCAGCAAAGAGGGGGTTTCCTACGAGCAGTACTTC. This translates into CASSKEGVSYEQYF.

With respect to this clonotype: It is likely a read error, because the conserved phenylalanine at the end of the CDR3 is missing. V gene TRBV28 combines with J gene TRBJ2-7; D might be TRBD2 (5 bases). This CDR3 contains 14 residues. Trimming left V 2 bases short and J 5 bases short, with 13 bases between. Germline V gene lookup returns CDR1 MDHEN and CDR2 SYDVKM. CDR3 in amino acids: CASSLPTSADEQYL. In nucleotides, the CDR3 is TGTGCCAGCAGTTTACCTACTAGTGCCGACGAGCAGTACCTC.

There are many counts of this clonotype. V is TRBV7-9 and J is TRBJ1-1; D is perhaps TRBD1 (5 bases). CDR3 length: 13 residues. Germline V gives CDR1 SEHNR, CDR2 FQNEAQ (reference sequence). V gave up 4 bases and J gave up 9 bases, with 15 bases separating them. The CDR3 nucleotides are TGTGCCAGCAGCTATGGTGGTGACAGAAAAGCTTTCTTT. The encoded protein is CASSYGGDRKAFF.

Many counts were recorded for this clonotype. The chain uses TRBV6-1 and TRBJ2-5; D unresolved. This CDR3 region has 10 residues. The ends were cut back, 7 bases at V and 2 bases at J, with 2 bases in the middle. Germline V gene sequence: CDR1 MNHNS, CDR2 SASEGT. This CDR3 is CASMQETQYF. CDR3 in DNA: TGTGCCAGCATGCAAGAGACCCAGTACTTC.

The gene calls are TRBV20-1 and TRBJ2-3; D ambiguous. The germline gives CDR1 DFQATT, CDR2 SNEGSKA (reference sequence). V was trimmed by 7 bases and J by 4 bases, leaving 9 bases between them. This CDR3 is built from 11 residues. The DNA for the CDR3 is TGCAGTGTTTCCCGGCCAGATACGCAGTATTTT. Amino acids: CSVSRPDTQYF.

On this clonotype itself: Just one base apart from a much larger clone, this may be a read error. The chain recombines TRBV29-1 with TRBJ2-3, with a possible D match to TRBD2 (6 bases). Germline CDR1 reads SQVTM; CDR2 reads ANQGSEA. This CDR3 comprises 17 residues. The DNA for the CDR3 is TGCAGCGTTGAAGATCCCGGGGGACCAAGAGTCACAGATACGCAGTGTTTT. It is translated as CSVEDPGGPRVTDTQCF.